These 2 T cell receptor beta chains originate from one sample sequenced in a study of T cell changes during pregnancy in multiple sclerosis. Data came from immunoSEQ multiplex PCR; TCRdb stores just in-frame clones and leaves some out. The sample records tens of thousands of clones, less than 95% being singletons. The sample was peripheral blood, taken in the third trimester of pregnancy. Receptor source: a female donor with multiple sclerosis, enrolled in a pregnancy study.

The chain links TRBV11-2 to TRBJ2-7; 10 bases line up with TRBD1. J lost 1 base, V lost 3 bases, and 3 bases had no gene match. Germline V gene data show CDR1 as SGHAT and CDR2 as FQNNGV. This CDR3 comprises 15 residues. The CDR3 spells CASSFGQGGSYEQYF. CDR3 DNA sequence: TGTGCCAGCAGCTTCGGACAGGGGGGTTCCTACGAGCAGTACTTC.

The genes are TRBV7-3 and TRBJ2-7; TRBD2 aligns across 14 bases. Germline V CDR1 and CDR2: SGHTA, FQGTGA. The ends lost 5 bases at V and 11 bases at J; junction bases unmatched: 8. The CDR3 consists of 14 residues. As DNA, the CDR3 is TGTGCCAGCAGCCCGGGACTAGCGGGAGACCAAAAGTACTTC. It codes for CASSPGLAGDQKYF. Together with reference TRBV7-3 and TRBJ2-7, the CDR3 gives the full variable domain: GAGVSQTPSNKVTEKGKYVELRCDPISGHTALYWYRQSLGQGPEFLIYFQGTGAADDSGLPNDRFFAVRPEGSVSTLKIQRTERGDSAVYLCASSPGLAGDQKYFGPGTRLTVT.